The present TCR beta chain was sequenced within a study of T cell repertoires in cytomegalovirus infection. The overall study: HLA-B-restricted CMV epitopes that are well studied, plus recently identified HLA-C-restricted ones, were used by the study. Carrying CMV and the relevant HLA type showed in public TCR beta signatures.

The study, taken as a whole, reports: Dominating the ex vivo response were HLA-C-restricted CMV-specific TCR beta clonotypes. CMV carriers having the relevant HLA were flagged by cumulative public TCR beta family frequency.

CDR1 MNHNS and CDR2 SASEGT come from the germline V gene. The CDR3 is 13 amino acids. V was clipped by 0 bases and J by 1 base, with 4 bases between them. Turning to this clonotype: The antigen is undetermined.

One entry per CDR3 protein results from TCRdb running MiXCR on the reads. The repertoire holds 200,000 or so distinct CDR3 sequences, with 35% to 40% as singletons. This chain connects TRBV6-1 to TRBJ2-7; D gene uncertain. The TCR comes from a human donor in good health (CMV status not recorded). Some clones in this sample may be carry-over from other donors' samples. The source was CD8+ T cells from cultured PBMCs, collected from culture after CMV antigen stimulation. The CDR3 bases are TGTGCCAGCAGTGAAGCCGCATCCTACGAGCAGTACTTC. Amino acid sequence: CASSEAASYEQYF.